Listed below are T cell receptor beta chains from one sample, sequenced in a study of molecular identifiers for immune sequencing clone quantification. In TCRdb, the PCR reads were re-called with MiXCR into one record per CDR3 protein. The table lists under 600,000 distinct CDR3 sequences, 25% of them singletons. Input material: naive CD8+ T cells from blood, with Jurkat cell RNA spiked in. The receptors derive from a human donor in good health. Some libraries in this study had Jurkat cell RNA spiked in. The CDR3 runs from the conserved cysteine through the conserved F or W. Each record gives: J gene, V gene, clone size, D gene, CDR3 protein, CDR3 DNA. The D gene is left open where the match is weak. Rows may omit the clone size; those that give it use once, few, many or a size class.

>TRBJ2-3|TRBV5-6|many|TRBD2
CASSLVGLAGAADTQYF
TGTGCCAGCAGCTTGGTGGGGCTAGCGGGAGCGGCAGATACGCAGTATTTT
>TRBJ2-1|TRBV5-6|many|TRBD2
CASSLSSGVYNEQFF
TGTGCCAGCAGCTTGAGTAGCGGGGTGTACAATGAGCAGTTCTTC
>TRBJ2-1|TRBV7-9|NA|TRBD2
CASSIGLAGSSYNEQFF
TGTGCCAGCAGCATTGGACTAGCCGGGAGCTCCTACAATGAGCAGTTCTTC
>TRBJ2-7|TRBV19|few|NA
CASSIAGRYEQYF
TGTGCCAGTAGTATCGCAGGGAGGTACGAGCAGTACTTC
>TRBJ2-6|TRBV20-1|NA|NA
CSAPFGDRAVSGANVLTF
TGCAGTGCTCCTTTCGGGGACCGGGCCGTCTCTGGGGCCAACGTCCTGACTTTC
>TRBJ2-3|TRBV6-5|few|TRBD2
CASSYIAGATDTQYF
TGTGCCAGCAGTTACATTGCGGGAGCCACAGATACGCAGTATTTT
>TRBJ1-1|TRBV7-9|NA|NA
CASSPEEGEAFF
TGTGCCAGCAGCCCCGAGGAGGGTGAAGCTTTCTTT
>TRBJ1-5|TRBV3-1|many|NA
CASSQGNSNQPQHF
TGTGCCAGCAGCCAAGGAAATAGCAATCAGCCCCAGCATTTT
>TRBJ1-2|TRBV28|NA|TRBD1
CASGFTDRGALGYYGYTF
TGTGCCAGCGGTTTTACGGACAGGGGGGCGCTGGGCTACTATGGCTACACCTTC
>TRBJ2-7|TRBV2|few|TRBD2
CASNFGAQHGTSSYEQYF
TGTGCCAGCAATTTCGGGGCCCAACACGGGACTAGCAGTTACGAGCAGTACTTC
>TRBJ2-7|TRBV5-1|few|NA
CASSLEEGNEQYF
TGCGCCAGCAGCTTGGAGGAGGGCAACGAGCAGTACTTC
>TRBJ2-1|TRBV5-3|once|NA
CASSLGGAAQFF
TGTGCCAGCAGCTTGGGCGGAGCCGCGCAGTTCTTC
>TRBJ2-7|TRBV27|once|TRBD2
CASAGGLAGESEQYF
TGTGCCAGCGCCGGAGGACTAGCGGGAGAATCCGAGCAGTACTTC
>TRBJ2-1|TRBV6-5|NA|TRBD2
CASSYGMAGGPVEQFF
TGTGCCAGCAGTTATGGTATGGCGGGAGGGCCAGTTGAGCAGTTCTTC
>TRBJ2-1|TRBV19|few|NA
CASASLGTSNEQFF
TGTGCCAGTGCCTCCCTAGGGACTTCGAATGAGCAGTTCTTC
>TRBJ2-7|TRBV20-1|NA|NA
CSARDWSSERYEQYF
TGCAGTGCTAGAGATTGGTCTAGCGAACGCTACGAGCAGTACTTC
>TRBJ1-2|TRBV27|NA|NA
CASSLSPGANGYTF
TGTGCCAGCAGTTTATCGCCGGGGGCGAATGGCTACACCTTC
>TRBJ2-7|TRBV7-9|NA|TRBD2
CASSLMTSGDYEQYF
TGTGCCAGCAGCTTGATGACTAGCGGGGACTACGAGCAGTACTTC
>TRBJ1-5|TRBV13|many|NA
CASSLGIGIQPQHF
TGTGCCAGCAGCTTAGGTATAGGAATTCAGCCCCAGCATTTT